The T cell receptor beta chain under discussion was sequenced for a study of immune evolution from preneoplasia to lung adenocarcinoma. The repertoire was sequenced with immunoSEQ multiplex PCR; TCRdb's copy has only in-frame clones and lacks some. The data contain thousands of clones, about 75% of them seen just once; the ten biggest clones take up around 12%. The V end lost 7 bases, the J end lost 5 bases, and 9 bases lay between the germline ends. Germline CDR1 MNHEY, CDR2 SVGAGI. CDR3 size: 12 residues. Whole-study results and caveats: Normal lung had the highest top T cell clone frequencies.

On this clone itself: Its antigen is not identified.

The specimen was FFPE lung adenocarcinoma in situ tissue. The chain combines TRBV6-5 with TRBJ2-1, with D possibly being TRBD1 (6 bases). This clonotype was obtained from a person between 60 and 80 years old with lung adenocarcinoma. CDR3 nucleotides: TGTGCCAGCACAACAGGGAACAATGAGCAGTTCTTC. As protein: CASTTGNNEQFF.